The 9 T cell receptor beta chains presented below share a single source sample, sequenced in a study of blood T cell repertoires in COVID-19. Some clones are missing from TCRdb's copy, which holds only in-frame ones; the method was immunoSEQ multiplex PCR. The table lists 250,000 to 300,000 clones, roughly nine tenths of them singletons. Sequenced: peripheral blood. All receptors derive from a woman aged 35 to 49 who had recovered from COVID-19.

CDR3 nucleotide sequence: TGTGCCAGCAGCGCCACGACAGGGGTCTATGGCTACACCTTC. Translated: CASSATTGVYGYTF. The chain has TRBV5-6 and TRBJ1-2, with 8 nucleotides matching TRBD1. J gave up 4 bases and V 4 bases, and 6 bases lay outside the gene matches. CDR1 and CDR2 from the germline V gene are SGHDT and YYEEEE. CDR3 length: 14 residues.

The rearrangement uses TRBV6-5 and TRBJ1-3, with TRBD1 identical over 7 bases. Germline CDR1 MNHEY, CDR2 SVGAGI. The V and J ends lost 6 bases and 4 bases, in that order; junction bases with no gene match: 6. The CDR3 covers 14 residues. The chain's CDR3 is CASSRRQGGNTIYF. The DNA of the CDR3 is TGTGCCAGCAGCCGCCGACAGGGAGGAAACACCATATATTTT.

V usage is TRBV11-3 and J usage is TRBJ2-7; 7 nucleotides line up with TRBD2. With 1 base clipped from V and 3 bases from J, the junction kept 6 bases outside the gene matches. This CDR3 region has 15 residues. Germline values: CDR1 SGHNT, CDR2 YENEEA. The CDR3 DNA is TGTGCCAGCAGCTTAGGTAGCGGGCCTATCTACGAGCAGTACGTC. It codes for CASSLGSGPIYEQYV.

This sequence joins TRBV5-1 and TRBJ1-4; the match to TRBD1 covers 7 bases. There are 16 residues in the CDR3. CDR1 is SGHRS and CDR2 is YFSETQ in the germline V gene. V was pared by 1 base and J by 2 bases, with 5 bases of the junction left unmatched. As DNA, the CDR3 is TGCGCCAGCAGCTTGAACACAGGGGCGACTAATGAAAAACTGTTTTTT. Protein sequence: CASSLNTGATNEKLFF.

The gene calls are TRBV19 and TRBJ2-2; TRBD1 matches 8 bases. The CDR3 is 13 residues long. Per the germline V gene, CDR1 is LNHDA and CDR2 is SQIVND (reference sequence). V was pared by 9 bases and J by 9 bases, with 9 bases of the junction left unmatched. CDR3 loop: CASRTGSGRELFF. The CDR3 DNA follows: TGTGCCAGCCGGACAGGGAGTGGGAGGGAGCTGTTTTTT. The full variable domain, with the rest looked up from reference TRBV19 and TRBJ2-2, is DGGITQSPKYLFRKEGQNVTLSCEQNLNHDAMYWYRQDPGQGLRLIYYSQIVNDFQKGDIAEGYSVSREKKESFPLTVTSAQKNPTAFYLCASRTGSGRELFFGEGSRLTVL.

This chain uses TRBV19 with TRBJ2-3, with TRBD1 identical over 9 bases. CDR3 length: 15 amino acids. Germline loops: CDR1 LNHDA, CDR2 SQIVND (reference sequence). With V trimmed by 6 bases and J by 7 bases, 11 bases remained unmatched. The CDR3 loop reads CASRNKGQGRNTQYF. The CDR3 DNA sequence: TGTGCCAGTAGGAATAAGGGACAGGGTCGGAATACGCAGTATTTT.

This chain uses TRBV29-1 with TRBJ1-2, with D uncertain. There are 13 residues in the CDR3. Trimming shortened V by 3 bases and J by 2 bases, and 10 bases separated the two germline ends. Germline CDR1 is SQVTM and CDR2 is ANQGSEA. Here the CDR3 reads CSVEAYVNYGYTF. CDR3 in DNA: TGCAGCGTTGAGGCATACGTCAACTATGGCTACACCTTC.

This sequence joins TRBV19 and TRBJ2-4; 9 bases are a match to TRBD1. Germline-derived CDR1 and CDR2 are LNHDA and SQIVND (reference sequence). This CDR3 has 15 residues. The V segment lost 4 bases and the J segment 5 bases; nucleotides outside the gene matches: 6. In DNA, the CDR3 is TGTGCCAGTAGTACTCGGGACAGGGATCAAAACATTCAGTACTTC. It encodes CASSTRDRDQNIQYF.

Comment on this clone: This may be a read error: a much more frequent sequence differs by one nucleotide. V is TRBV12-3 or TRBV12-4 and J is TRBJ2-5, with no clear D. V was pared by 4 bases and J by 4 bases, with 4 bases between. The CDR3 runs 11 residues. The CDR3 protein is CASSSGETQYF. In DNA, the CDR3 is TGTGCCAGCAGTTCGGGAGAGACCCAGTACTTC.